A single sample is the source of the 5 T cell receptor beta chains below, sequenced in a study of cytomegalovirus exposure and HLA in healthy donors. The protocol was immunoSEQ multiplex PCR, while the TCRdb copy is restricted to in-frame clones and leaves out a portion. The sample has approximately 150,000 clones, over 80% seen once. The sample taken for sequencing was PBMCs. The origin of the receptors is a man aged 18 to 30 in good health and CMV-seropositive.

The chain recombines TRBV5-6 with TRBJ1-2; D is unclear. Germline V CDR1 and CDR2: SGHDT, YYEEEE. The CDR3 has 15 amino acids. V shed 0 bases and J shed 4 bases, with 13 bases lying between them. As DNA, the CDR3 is TGTGCCAGCAGCTTGGATCGGTACGCGGCCTATGGCTACACCTTC. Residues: CASSLDRYAAYGYTF.

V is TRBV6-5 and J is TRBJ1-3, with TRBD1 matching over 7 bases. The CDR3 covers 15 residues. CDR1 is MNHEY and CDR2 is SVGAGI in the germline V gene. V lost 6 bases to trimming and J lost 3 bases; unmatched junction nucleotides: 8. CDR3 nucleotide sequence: TGTGCCAGCAGACCCTTGTGGGACAGTGGAAACACCATATATTTT. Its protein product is CASRPLWDSGNTIYF.

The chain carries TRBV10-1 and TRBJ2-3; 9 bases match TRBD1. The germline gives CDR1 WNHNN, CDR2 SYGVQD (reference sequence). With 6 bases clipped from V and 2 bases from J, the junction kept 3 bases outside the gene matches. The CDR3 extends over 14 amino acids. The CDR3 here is CASSRDRVTDTQYF. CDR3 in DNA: TGCGCCAGCAGCCGGGACAGGGTCACAGATACGCAGTATTTT.

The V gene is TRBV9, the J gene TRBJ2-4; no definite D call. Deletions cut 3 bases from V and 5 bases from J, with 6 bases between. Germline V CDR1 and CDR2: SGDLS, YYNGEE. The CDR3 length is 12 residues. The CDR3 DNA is TGTGCCAGCAGCGGTCCGGAAAACATTCAGTACTTC. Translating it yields CASSGPENIQYF.

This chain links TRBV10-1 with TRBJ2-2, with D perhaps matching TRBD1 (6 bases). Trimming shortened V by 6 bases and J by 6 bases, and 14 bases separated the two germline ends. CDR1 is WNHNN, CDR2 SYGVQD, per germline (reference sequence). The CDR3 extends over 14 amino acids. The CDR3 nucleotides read TGCGCCAGCAGAGCAGGGGCAAGGGCCGGGGAGCTGTTTTTT. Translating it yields CASRAGARAGELFF.